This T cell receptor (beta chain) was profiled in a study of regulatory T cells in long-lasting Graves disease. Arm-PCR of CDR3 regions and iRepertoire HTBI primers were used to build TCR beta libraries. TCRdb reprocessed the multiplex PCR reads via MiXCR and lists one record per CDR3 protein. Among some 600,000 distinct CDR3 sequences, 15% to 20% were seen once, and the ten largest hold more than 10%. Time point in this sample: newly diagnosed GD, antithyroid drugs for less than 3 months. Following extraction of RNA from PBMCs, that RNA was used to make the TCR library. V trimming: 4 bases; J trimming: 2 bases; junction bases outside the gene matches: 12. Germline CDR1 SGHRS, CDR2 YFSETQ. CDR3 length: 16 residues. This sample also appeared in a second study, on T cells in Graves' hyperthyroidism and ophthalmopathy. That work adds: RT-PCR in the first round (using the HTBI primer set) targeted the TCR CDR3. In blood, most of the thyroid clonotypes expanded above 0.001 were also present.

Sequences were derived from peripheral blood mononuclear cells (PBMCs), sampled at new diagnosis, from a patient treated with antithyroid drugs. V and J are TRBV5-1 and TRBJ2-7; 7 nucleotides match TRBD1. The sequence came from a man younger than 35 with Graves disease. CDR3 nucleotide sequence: TGCGCCAGCAGCGCGGTCCGGGACAGCGAGACCTACGAGCAGTACTTC. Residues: CASSAVRDSETYEQYF. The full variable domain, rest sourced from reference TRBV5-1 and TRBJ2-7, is KAGVTQTPRYLIKTRGQQVTLSCSPISGHRSVSWYQQTPGQGLQFLFEYFSETQRNKGNFPGRFSGRQFSNSRSEMNVSTLELGDSALYLCASSAVRDSETYEQYFGPGTRLTVT.